This entry lists 5 T cell receptor beta chains sequenced from one sample in a study of blood T cell repertoires in COVID-19 (dated by TCRdb to about 2020). The library was generated by the immunoSEQ multiplex PCR assay. TCRdb stores this immuneACCESS table with in-frame sequences only. Part of the clones is absent; in the studies checked, under half of the shortfall reflects unresolved V genes, and no reason is known for the rest. For this sample the table gives about 59,000 clones, of which more than 60% were detected only once. In total, the top ten clones hold roughly 18% of the sample. The sequenced sample was peripheral blood. These receptors were taken from a woman in her forties or fifties with active or convalescent COVID-19.

This clone was detected ten times or more. The rearrangement links TRBV19 to TRBJ1-1, with 10 bases aligning to TRBD1. V lost 3 bases, J lost 8 bases, and 9 bases stayed unmatched. This CDR3 is 15 amino acids long. The V gene's germline CDR1 is LNHDA and CDR2 SQIVND (reference sequence). The chain's CDR3 is CASSIVGGDRGEAFF. The DNA for the CDR3 is TGTGCCAGTAGTATTGTCGGAGGGGACAGGGGCGAAGCTTTCTTT.

The rearrangement uses TRBV19 and TRBJ1-4; TRBD1 matches at 9 bases. From germline, CDR1 is LNHDA and CDR2 SQIVND (reference sequence). V trimming: 10 bases; J trimming: 4 bases; junction bases outside the gene matches: 7. The CDR3 totals 14 residues. CDR3 DNA sequence: TGTGCCATCCCTCCGGGACAGGGTAATGAAAAACTGTTTTTT. Its translation: CAIPPGQGNEKLFF. Drawing the rest from reference TRBV19 and TRBJ1-4, the complete variable domain is DGGITQSPKYLFRKEGQNVTLSCEQNLNHDAMYWYRQDPGQGLRLIYYSQIVNDFQKGDIAEGYSVSREKKESFPLTVTSAQKNPTAFYLCAIPPGQGNEKLFFGSGTQLSVL.

Only a few counts were recorded for this clone. The chain links TRBV7-9 to TRBJ1-1; TRBD1 matches at 8 bases. The ends lost 0 bases at V and 4 bases at J; junction bases unmatched: 1. Germline CDR1 is SEHNR and CDR2 is FQNEAQ (reference sequence). The CDR3 sequence is 14 residues long. This chain's CDR3 is CASSLATGGTEAFF. CDR3 nucleotides: TGTGCCAGCAGCTTAGCCACAGGGGGCACTGAAGCTTTCTTT.

The chain's CDR3 is CASSSGTGWDTQYF. The CDR3 nucleotides read TGCGCCAGCAGCTCCGGGACAGGGTGGGATACGCAGTATTTT. This rearrangement joins TRBV5-1 to TRBJ2-3; TRBD1 matches at 9 bases. Germline-derived CDR1 and CDR2 are SGHRS and YFSETQ. With V trimmed by 3 bases and J by 6 bases, 5 bases remained unmatched. CDR3 length: 14 amino acids.

V usage is TRBV4-1 and J usage is TRBJ1-5; 8 nucleotides line up with TRBD1. CDR3 length: 17 residues. Trimming took 6 bases from V and 6 from J; bases not matched to a gene: 16. The V gene's germline CDR1 is MGHRA and CDR2 YSYEKL. The CDR3: CASSLDANRGYFQPQHF. The DNA for the CDR3 is TGCGCCAGCAGTCTCGATGCAAACAGGGGGTATTTTCAGCCCCAGCATTTT.